The clone carrying this TCR beta chain is medium-sized. Its antigen is undetermined. TCR beta rearrangements were amplified from peripheral blood genomic DNA. Multiplex touch-down PCR with TRB-A/B primers amplified rearranged V-D-J TRB sequences. TCRdb analysed the multiplex PCR reads with MiXCR anew, one entry per CDR3 protein. The sample records about 4,600 distinct CDR3 sequences, 21% being singletons. The data are from a study of T cell repertoires in aging, cancer and after chemotherapy. Study outcomes and limitations: In each cancer cohort, median generation probability increased across chemotherapy, suggesting thymic output rebounded. No conclusions about immunological memory after chemotherapy can be drawn from the repertoire data. Loss of evenness, beyond lost richness, contributed to age-related TCR diversity decline in cancer patients.

The sequence was obtained from a human donor with a blood cancer. Sequenced material: blood.

CDR3 amino acids: CASSYIARREAFF. In DNA, the CDR3 is TGTGCCAGCAGTTACATCGCACGCCGGGAAGCTTTCTTT. The chain joins TRBV6-5 to TRBJ1-1; no clear D. The V end was cut by 2 bases, the J end by 8 bases, with 12 bases between. This CDR3 has 13 amino acids. Looked up from germline, CDR1 is MNHEY and CDR2 is SVGAGI.